This T cell receptor (beta chain) was identified in a study of blood T cells in healthy people across ages. J lost 2 bases, V lost 3 bases, and 4 bases had no gene match. The CDR3 contains 14 residues. The germline gives CDR1 SGHTA, CDR2 FQGNSA. Study-level findings and limits: The study lacked donor CMV status, which possibly confounded expanded clonotype changes. Relative to aged donors, long-lived donors carried more naive CD4+ cells and displayed higher diversity.

Then a second PCR, running roughly 7 to 11 cycles, was carried out with a sample-barcoded 5' primer and a J-beta primer mix. TCRdb passed the 5' RACE reads through MiXCR, listing each CDR3 protein once. This table has approximately 1,700,000 distinct CDR3 sequences, around 42% appearing once. Only a few counts were recorded for this clonotype. Its target is unknown. V and J are TRBV7-2 and TRBJ2-7; 7 bases line up with TRBD1. Material for sequencing was blood. The TCR sequence derives from a human donor in good health. The CDR3 sequence: CASSLDDRAYEQYF. CDR3 DNA sequence: TGTGCCAGCAGCTTGGACGACAGGGCCTACGAGCAGTACTTC.